This TCR beta chain was found in a study of cytomegalovirus exposure and HLA in healthy donors. CDR3 length: 15 residues. V was shortened by 0 bases and J by 4 bases, with 13 bases between the two germline ends. Germline-derived CDR1 and CDR2 are SGHRS and YFSETQ. Primers for the PCR totalled 60 Vbeta and 13 Jbeta. Measured with immunoSEQ multiplex PCR; TCRdb has only the in-frame clones, and not every one. The sample holds around 180,000 clones; 70% to 90% are singletons and the top ten take around 1.9%. Sequenced input: PBMCs. The receptor was derived from a woman between 18 and 30 years old in good health and CMV-seropositive. V is TRBV5-1 and J is TRBJ1-2, with D hard to call. The CDR3 sequence is CASSLAAGEAYGYTF. CDR3 nucleotides: TGCGCCAGCAGCTTGGCGGCCGGGGAGGCCTATGGCTACACCTTC.